A selection of T cell receptor beta chains follows, all from one sample in a study of blood T cells in healthy people across ages. TCRdb fed the 5' RACE reads into MiXCR, producing one record per CDR3 protein. Of some 1,500,000 distinct CDR3 sequences listed, about 45% are singletons. Sequencing was performed on blood. The receptor set was obtained from a woman aged 18-29 years in good health. Both conserved end residues are part of each CDR3. A D gene is named only where the DNA matches it firmly. Clone sizes are given selectively: once, few, many, or a class where the clone is expanded.

TRBV28	.	.	TRBJ2-1	TGTGCCAGCAGAAGGACGGGATATGAGCAGTTCTTC	CASRRTGYEQFF
TRBV20-1	.	TRBD1	TRBJ1-5	TGCGGTGCTACCCAGGGGGATCAGCCCCAGCATTTT	CGATQGDQPQHF
TRBV27	.	TRBD1	TRBJ2-7	TGTGCCAGCAGTTTAGAAAGGGACAGGAGCTACGAGCAGTACTTC	CASSLERDRSYEQYF
TRBV28	.	.	TRBJ2-5	TGTGCCAGCCAAGACGCCGGACCAAACCAAGAGACCCAGTACTTC	CASQDAGPNQETQYF
TRBV15	.	.	TRBJ2-7	TGTGCCACCAGCAGATATGACGGGGAGCAGTACTTC	CATSRYDGEQYF
TRBV27	.	.	TRBJ2-7	TGTGCCAGTTTCAAATACAATGAGCAGTACTTC	CASFKYNEQYF
TRBV5-6	few	.	TRBJ2-1	TGTGCCAGCAATGATTCCAATGAGCAGTTCTTC	CASNDSNEQFF
TRBV6-2/TRBV6-3	.	.	TRBJ1-1	TGTGCCAGCAACCCAGCCGGGAAGAACACTGAAGTTTTCTTT	CASNPAGKNTEVFF
TRBV20-1	.	.	TRBJ1-2	TGCAGTGCTAGAGATTGGGCTAACTGTGGCTACACCTTC	CSARDWANCGYTF
TRBV30	.	TRBD2	TRBJ2-1	TGTGCCTGGAAAGGGGCGGGGGGGACCTACAATGAGCAGTTCTTC	CAWKGAGGTYNEQFF
TRBV29-1	.	.	TRBJ2-1	TGCAGCGTTGAAGGTTTGCTCGGAGGAGTGTTCTTC	CSVEGLLGGVFF
TRBV28	.	.	TRBJ2-5	TGTGCCAGCAGAGCCGCAGGCTTACAAGAGACCCAGTACTTC	CASRAAGLQETQYF
TRBV6-2/TRBV6-3	many	TRBD2	TRBJ2-7	TGTGCCAGCAGCAAAACTAGCGGGGGGTACTCCTACGAGCAGTACTTC	CASSKTSGGYSYEQYF
TRBV9	once	.	TRBJ2-4	TGTGCCAGCAGCGTAGCCTCCGCTAGCGACATAGCCAAAAACATTCAGTACTTC	CASSVASASDIAKNIQYF
TRBV4-3	.	.	TRBJ1-1	TGCGCCAGCAGTCAAGAGTTCAGGGCGGAGGAAGCTTTCTTT	CASSQEFRAEEAFF
TRBV2	.	TRBD1	TRBJ2-7	TGTGCCAGCATGGGGACAGACTACGAGCAGTACTTC	CASMGTDYEQYF
TRBV3-1	few	.	TRBJ2-1	TGTGCCAGCAACCCAAGGACGAGCTCCTACAATGAGCAGTTCTTC	CASNPRTSSYNEQFF
TRBV10-1	.	.	TRBJ2-7	TGCGCCAGCAGTAAGGACTGGGCCGAGCAGTACTTC	CASSKDWAEQYF
TRBV7-2	few	.	TRBJ2-3	TGTGCCAGCAGCTTAGAGGACCGGAGAGGGGATACGCAGTATTTT	CASSLEDRRGDTQYF
TRBV5-1	.	.	TRBJ2-1	TGCGCCAGCAGCCTCCCAGACCCCTACAATGAGCAGTTCTTC	CASSLPDPYNEQFF